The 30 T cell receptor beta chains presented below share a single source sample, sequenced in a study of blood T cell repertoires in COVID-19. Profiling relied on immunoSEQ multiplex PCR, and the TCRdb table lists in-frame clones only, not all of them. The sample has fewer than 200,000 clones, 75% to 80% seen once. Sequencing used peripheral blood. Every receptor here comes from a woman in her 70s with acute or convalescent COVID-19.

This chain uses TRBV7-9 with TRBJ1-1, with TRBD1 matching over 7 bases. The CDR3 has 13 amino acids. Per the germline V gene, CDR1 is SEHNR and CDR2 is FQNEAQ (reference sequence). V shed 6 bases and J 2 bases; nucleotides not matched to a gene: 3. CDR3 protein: CASRGTANTEAFF. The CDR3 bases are TGTGCCAGCAGAGGGACAGCAAACACTGAAGCTTTCTTT. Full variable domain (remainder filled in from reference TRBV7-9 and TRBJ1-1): DTGVSQNPRHKITKRGQNVTFRCDPISEHNRLYWYRQTLGQGPEFLTYFQNEAQLEKSRLLSDRFSAERPKGSFSTLEIQRTEQGDSAMYLCASRGTANTEAFFGQGTRLTVV.

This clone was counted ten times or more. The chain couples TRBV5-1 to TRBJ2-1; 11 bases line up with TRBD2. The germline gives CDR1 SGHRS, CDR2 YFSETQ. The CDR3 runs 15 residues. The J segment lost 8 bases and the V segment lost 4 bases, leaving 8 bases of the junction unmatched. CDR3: CASSQTSGKGDEQFF. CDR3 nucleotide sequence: TGCGCCAGCAGCCAGACTAGCGGGAAGGGTGATGAGCAGTTCTTC.

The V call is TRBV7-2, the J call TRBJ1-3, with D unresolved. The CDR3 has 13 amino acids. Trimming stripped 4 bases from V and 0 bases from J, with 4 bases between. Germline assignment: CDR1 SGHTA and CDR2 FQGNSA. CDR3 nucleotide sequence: TGTGCCAGCAGCTCCATCTCTGGAAACACCATATATTTT. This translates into CASSSISGNTIYF.

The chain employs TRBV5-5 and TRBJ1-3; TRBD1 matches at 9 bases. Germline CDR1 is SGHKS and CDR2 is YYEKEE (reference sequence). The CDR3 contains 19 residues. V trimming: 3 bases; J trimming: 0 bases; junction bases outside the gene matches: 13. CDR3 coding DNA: TGTGCCAGCAGCTCAACCGGGACAGGGCCAATTATCTCTGGAAACACCATATATTTT. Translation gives CASSSTGTGPIISGNTIYF.

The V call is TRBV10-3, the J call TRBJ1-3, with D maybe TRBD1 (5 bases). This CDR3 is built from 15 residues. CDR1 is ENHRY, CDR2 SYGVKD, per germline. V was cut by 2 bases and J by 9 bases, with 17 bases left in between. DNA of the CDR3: TGTGCCATCAGTGAGCCAGGGTTGGCGTTGGCCACCATATATTTT. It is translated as CAISEPGLALATIYF.

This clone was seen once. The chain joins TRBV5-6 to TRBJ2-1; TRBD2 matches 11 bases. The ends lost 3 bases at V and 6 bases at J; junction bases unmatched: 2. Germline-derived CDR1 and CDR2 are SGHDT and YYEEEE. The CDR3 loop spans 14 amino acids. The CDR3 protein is CASSYTSGSNEQFF. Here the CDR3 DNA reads TGTGCCAGCAGCTATACTAGCGGGAGCAATGAGCAGTTCTTC.

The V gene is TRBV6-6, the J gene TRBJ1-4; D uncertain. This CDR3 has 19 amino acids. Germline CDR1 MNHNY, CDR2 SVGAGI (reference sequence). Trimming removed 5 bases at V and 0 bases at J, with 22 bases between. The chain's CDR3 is CASSRLAPGRNPTNEKLFF. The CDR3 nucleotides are TGTGCCAGCAGTCGCTTAGCTCCGGGAAGAAATCCAACTAATGAAAAACTGTTTTTT.

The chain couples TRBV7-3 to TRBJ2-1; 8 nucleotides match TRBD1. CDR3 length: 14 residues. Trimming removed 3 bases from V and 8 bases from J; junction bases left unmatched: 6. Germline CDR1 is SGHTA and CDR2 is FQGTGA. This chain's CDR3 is CASSLGTGGDEQFF. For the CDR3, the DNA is TGTGCCAGCAGCTTGGGGACAGGAGGAGATGAGCAGTTCTTC. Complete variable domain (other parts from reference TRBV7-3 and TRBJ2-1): GAGVSQTPSNKVTEKGKYVELRCDPISGHTALYWYRQSLGQGPEFLIYFQGTGAADDSGLPNDRFFAVRPEGSVSTLKIQRTERGDSAVYLCASSLGTGGDEQFFGPGTRLTVL.

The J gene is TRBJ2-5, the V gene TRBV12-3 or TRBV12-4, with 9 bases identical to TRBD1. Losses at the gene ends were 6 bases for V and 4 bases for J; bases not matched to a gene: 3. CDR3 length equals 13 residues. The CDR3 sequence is CASRRTGAETQYF. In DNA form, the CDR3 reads TGTGCCAGCAGGCGGACAGGGGCAGAGACCCAGTACTTC.

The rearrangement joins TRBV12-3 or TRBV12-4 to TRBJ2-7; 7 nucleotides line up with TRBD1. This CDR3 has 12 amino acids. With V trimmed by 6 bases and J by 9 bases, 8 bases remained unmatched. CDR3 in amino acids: CASREGGRGQYF. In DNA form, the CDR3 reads TGTGCCAGCAGGGAAGGGGGCCGGGGGCAGTACTTC.

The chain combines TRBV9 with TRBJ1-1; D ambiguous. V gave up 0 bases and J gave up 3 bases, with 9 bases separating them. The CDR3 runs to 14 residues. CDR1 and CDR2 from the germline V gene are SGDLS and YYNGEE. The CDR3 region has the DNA TGTGCCAGCAGCGTAGATGAGGGATACACTGAAGCTTTCTTT. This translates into CASSVDEGYTEAFF.

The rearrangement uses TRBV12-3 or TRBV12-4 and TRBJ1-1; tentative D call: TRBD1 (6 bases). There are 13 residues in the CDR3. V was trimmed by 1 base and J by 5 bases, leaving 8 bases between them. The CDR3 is CASSLVRGTEAFF. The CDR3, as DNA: TGTGCCAGCAGTTTAGTAAGGGGGACTGAAGCTTTCTTT.

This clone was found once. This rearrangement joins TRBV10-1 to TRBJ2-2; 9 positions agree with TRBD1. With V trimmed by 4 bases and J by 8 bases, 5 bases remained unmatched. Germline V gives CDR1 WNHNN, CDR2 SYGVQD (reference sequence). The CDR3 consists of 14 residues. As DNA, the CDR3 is TGCGCCAGCAGTGGAGGACAGGGGAGAGGGGAGCTGTTTTTT. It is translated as CASSGGQGRGELFF.

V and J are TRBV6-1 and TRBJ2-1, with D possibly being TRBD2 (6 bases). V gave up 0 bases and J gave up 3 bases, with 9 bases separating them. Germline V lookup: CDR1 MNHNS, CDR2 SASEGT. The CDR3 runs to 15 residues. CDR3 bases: TGTGCCAGCAGTGAAGCGGTGGACTACTACAATGAGCAGTTCTTC. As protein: CASSEAVDYYNEQFF.

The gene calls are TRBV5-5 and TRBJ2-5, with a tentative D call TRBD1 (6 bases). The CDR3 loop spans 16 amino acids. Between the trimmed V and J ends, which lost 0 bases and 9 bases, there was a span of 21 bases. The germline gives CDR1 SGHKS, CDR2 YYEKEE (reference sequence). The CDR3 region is CASSLAIGRGVEAQYF. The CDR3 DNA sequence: TGTGCCAGCAGCTTGGCGATTGGCAGGGGTGTTGAGGCCCAGTACTTC. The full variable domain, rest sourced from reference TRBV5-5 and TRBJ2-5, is DAGVTQSPTHLIKTRGQQVTLRCSPISGHKSVSWYQQVLGQGPQFIFQYYEKEERGRGNFPDRFSARQFPNYSSELNVNALLLGDSALYLCASSLAIGRGVEAQYFGPGTRLLVL.

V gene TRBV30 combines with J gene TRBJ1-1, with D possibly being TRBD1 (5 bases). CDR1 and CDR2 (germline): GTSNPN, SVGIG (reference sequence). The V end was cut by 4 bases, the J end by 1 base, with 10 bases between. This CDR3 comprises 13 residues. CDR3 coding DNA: TGTGCCTGGACTCTAACAGGGAACACTGAAGCTTTCTTT. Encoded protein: CAWTLTGNTEAFF.

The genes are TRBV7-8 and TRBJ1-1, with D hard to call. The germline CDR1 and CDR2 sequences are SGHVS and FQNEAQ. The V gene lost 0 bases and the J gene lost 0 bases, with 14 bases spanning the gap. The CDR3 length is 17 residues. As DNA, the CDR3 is TGTGCCAGCAGCTTAGCAAACAGACGAACTTTGAACACTGAAGCTTTCTTT. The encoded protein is CASSLANRRTLNTEAFF.

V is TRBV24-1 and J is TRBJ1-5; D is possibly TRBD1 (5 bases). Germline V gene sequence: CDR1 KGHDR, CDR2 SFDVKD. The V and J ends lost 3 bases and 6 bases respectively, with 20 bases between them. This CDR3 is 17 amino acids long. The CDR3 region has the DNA TGTGCCACCAGTGATACCCAGGGAGGTGGAGCGGTTCAGCCCCAGCATTTT. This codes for CATSDTQGGGAVQPQHF.

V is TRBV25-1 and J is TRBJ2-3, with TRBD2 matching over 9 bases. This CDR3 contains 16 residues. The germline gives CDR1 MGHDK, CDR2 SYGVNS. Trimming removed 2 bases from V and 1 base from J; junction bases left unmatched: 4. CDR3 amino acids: CASSERAGGGTDTQYF. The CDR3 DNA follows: TGTGCCAGCAGTGAACGGGCGGGAGGGGGCACAGATACGCAGTATTTT. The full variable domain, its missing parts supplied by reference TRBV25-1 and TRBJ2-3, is EADIYQTPRYLVIGTGKKITLECSQTMGHDKMYWYQQDPGMELHLIHYSYGVNSTEKGDLSSESTVSRIRTEHFPLTLESARPSHTSQYLCASSERAGGGTDTQYFGPGTRLTVL.

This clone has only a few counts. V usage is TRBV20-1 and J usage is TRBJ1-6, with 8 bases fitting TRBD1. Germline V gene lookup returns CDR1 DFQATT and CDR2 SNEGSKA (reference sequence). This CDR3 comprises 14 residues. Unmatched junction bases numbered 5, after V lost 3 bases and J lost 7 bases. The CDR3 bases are TGCAGTGCTAGTCGGACAGGGTCCAATTCACCCCTCCACTTT. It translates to CSASRTGSNSPLHF.

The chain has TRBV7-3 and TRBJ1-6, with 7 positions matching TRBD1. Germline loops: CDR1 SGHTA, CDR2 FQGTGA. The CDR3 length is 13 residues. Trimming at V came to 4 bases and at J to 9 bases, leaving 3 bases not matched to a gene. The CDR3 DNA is TGTGCCAGCAGCTCTGCAGGGGGTTCACCCCTCCACTTT. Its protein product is CASSSAGGSPLHF. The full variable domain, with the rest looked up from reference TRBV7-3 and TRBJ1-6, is GAGVSQTPSNKVTEKGKYVELRCDPISGHTALYWYRQSLGQGPEFLIYFQGTGAADDSGLPNDRFFAVRPEGSVSTLKIQRTERGDSAVYLCASSSAGGSPLHFGNGTRLTVT.

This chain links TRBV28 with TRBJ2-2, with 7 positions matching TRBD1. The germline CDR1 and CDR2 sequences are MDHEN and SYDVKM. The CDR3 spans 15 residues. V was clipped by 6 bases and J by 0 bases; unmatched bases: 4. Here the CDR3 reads CASRSGTANTGELFF. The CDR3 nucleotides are TGTGCCAGCAGGTCCGGGACAGCGAACACCGGGGAGCTGTTTTTT.

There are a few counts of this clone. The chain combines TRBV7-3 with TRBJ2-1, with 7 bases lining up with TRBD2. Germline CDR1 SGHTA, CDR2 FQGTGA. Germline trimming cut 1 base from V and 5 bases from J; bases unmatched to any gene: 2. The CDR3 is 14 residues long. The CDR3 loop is CASSLNLADNEQFF. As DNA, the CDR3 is TGTGCCAGCAGCTTAAATCTAGCGGACAATGAGCAGTTCTTC. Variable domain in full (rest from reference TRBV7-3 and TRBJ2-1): GAGVSQTPSNKVTEKGKYVELRCDPISGHTALYWYRQSLGQGPEFLIYFQGTGAADDSGLPNDRFFAVRPEGSVSTLKIQRTERGDSAVYLCASSLNLADNEQFFGPGTRLTVL.

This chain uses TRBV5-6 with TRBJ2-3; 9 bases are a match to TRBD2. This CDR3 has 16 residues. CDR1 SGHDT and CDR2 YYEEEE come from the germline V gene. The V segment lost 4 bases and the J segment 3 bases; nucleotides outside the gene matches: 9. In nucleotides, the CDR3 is TGTGCCAGCAGCGCCTCTAGCGGGATAAGGACAGATACGCAGTATTTT. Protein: CASSASSGIRTDTQYF.

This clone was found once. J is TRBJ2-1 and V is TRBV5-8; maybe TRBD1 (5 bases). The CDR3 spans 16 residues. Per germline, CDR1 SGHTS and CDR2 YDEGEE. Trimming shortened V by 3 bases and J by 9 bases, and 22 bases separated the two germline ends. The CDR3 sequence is CASSSSWTPGRSEQFF. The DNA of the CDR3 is TGTGCCAGCAGCTCCAGTTGGACACCCGGTAGAAGTGAGCAGTTCTTC. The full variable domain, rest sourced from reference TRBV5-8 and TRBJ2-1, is EAGVTQSPTHLIKTRGQQATLRCSPISGHTSVYWYQQALGLGLQFLLWYDEGEERNRGNFPPRFSGRQFPNYSSELNVNALELEDSALYLCASSSSWTPGRSEQFFGPGTRLTVL.

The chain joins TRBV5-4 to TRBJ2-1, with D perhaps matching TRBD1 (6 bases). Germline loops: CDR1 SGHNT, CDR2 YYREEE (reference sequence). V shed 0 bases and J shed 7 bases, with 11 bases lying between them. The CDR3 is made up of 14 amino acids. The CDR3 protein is CASSLELGANEQFF. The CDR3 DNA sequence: TGTGCCAGCAGCTTGGAACTGGGGGCGAATGAGCAGTTCTTC. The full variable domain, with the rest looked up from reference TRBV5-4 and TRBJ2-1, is ETGVTQSPTHLIKTRGQQVTLRCSSQSGHNTVSWYQQALGQGPQFIFQYYREEENGRGNFPPRFSGLQFPNYSSELNVNALELDDSALYLCASSLELGANEQFFGPGTRLTVL.

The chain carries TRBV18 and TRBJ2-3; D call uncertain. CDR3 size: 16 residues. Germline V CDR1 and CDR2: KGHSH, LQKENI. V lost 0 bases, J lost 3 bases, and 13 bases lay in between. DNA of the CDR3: TGTGCCAGCTCACCACCGGGCGCACGTAGTACAGATACGCAGTATTTT. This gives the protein CASSPPGARSTDTQYF.

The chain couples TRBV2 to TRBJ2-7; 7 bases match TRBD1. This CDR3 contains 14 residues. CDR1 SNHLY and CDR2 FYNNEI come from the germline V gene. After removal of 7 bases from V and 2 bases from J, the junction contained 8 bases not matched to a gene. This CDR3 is CASTTGTATYEQYF. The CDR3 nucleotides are TGTGCCAGCACCACCGGGACAGCGACCTACGAGCAGTACTTC.

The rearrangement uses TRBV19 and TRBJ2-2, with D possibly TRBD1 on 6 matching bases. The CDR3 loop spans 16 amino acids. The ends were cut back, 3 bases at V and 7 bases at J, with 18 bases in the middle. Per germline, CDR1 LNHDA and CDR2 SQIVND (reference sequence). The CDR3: CASSMETGSMIGELFF. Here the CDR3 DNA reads TGTGCCAGTAGTATGGAAACAGGGTCCATGATCGGGGAGCTGTTTTTT.

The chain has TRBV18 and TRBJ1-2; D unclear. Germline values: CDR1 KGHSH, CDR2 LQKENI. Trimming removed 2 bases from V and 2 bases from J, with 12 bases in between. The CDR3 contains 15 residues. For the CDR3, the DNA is TGTGCCAGCTCACCAGTCATCAACCGGAACTATGGCTACACCTTC. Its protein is CASSPVINRNYGYTF.